These 21 T cell receptor beta chains were sequenced from one sample in a study of T cell responses to AZD1222 COVID-19 vaccine. Assay used: immunoSEQ multiplex PCR; TCRdb lists only in-frame clones, some missing. The sample gives about 120,000 clones, roughly 91% of which show up once; about 4.4% is in the top ten. Here the sequenced sample was peripheral blood, taken on day 0 of MenACWY control vaccination. The source of these receptors is an adult in good health.

The genes are TRBV19 and TRBJ2-3; TRBD1 matches at 7 bases. The length of the CDR3 is 14 residues. V shed 6 bases, J shed 2 bases, and the junction held 5 bases outside the gene matches. Germline V gene sequence: CDR1 LNHDA, CDR2 SQIVND (reference sequence). The CDR3 protein is CASRTGQFTDTQYF. The CDR3 bases are TGTGCCAGTAGAACGGGACAGTTCACAGATACGCAGTATTTT.

In its sample, this clone was seen a few times. The chain uses TRBV5-1 and TRBJ2-3, with TRBD1 matching over 8 bases. There are 15 residues in the CDR3. Per germline, CDR1 SGHRS and CDR2 YFSETQ. V was pared by 3 bases and J by 4 bases, with 7 bases of the junction left unmatched. The CDR3 DNA follows: TGCGCCAGCAGCTCCCAGGGGGCTAGGGCAGATACGCAGTATTTT. Its protein product is CASSSQGARADTQYF.

The sample holds a few counts of this clone. V is TRBV3-1 (or the pseudogene TRBV3-2) and J is TRBJ1-2; D unclear. CDR3 length equals 14 residues. Germline CDR1 reads LGHDT; CDR2 reads YNNKEL (reference sequence). V shed 1 base and J shed 8 bases, with 14 bases lying between them. CDR3 sequence (DNA): TGTGCCAGCAGCCAAGCTGTTGGGCGTCAGGGCTACACCTTC. It is translated as CASSQAVGRQGYTF.

The V call is TRBV5-4, the J call TRBJ2-2, with TRBD2 matching over 11 bases. The V segment lost 4 bases and the J segment 5 bases; nucleotides outside the gene matches: 7. This CDR3 comprises 16 residues. CDR1 and CDR2 from the germline V gene are SGHNT and YYREEE (reference sequence). CDR3 loop: CASSPLAGVVTGELFF. CDR3 DNA sequence: TGTGCCAGCAGCCCACTAGCGGGAGTGGTTACCGGGGAGCTGTTTTTT.

The CDR3 loop reads CASSFREREQFF. CDR3 DNA sequence: TGTGCCAGCAGTTTTCGGGAACGAGAGCAGTTCTTC. The chain carries TRBV12-3 or TRBV12-4 and TRBJ2-1; a possible D gene is TRBD2 (5 bases). The V and J ends lost 3 bases and 10 bases respectively, with 10 bases between them. CDR3 length: 12 residues.

The chain links TRBV29-1 to TRBJ2-7, with 9 nucleotides matching TRBD1. V trimming: 7 bases; J trimming: 0 bases; junction bases outside the gene matches: 4. CDR3 length equals 13 residues. Germline CDR1 reads SQVTM; CDR2 reads ANQGSEA. Written as DNA, the CDR3 is TGCAGCGGCCGGGACAGGGCCTCCTACGAGCAGTACTTC. Encoded protein: CSGRDRASYEQYF.

The J gene is TRBJ2-2, the V gene TRBV19; the D is unclear. Germline CDR1 and CDR2: LNHDA and SQIVND (reference sequence). CDR3 length: 12 residues. Trimming removed 3 bases from V and 8 bases from J, with 7 bases in between. The CDR3 loop is CASSIQRGELFF. The CDR3 bases are TGTGCCAGTAGTATTCAGCGAGGGGAGCTGTTTTTT. Using reference TRBV19 and TRBJ2-2 for the parts outside the CDR3, the full variable domain is DGGITQSPKYLFRKEGQNVTLSCEQNLNHDAMYWYRQDPGQGLRLIYYSQIVNDFQKGDIAEGYSVSREKKESFPLTVTSAQKNPTAFYLCASSIQRGELFFGEGSRLTVL.

The V gene is TRBV6-5, the J gene TRBJ1-2; D is uncertain. CDR3 size: 14 residues. V was clipped by 3 bases and J by 5 bases, with 13 bases between them. From germline, CDR1 is MNHEY and CDR2 SVGAGI. This CDR3 reads CASSYGQVEYGYTF. CDR3 nucleotide sequence: TGTGCCAGCAGTTATGGGCAGGTCGAATATGGCTACACCTTC.

This chain links TRBV6-4 with TRBJ2-3; the match to TRBD2 covers 8 bases. The CDR3 sequence is 13 residues long. V dropped 6 bases and J dropped 3; count of bases not matched to a gene: 2. Germline-derived CDR1 and CDR2 are MRHNA and SNTAGT. Here the CDR3 reads CASSRGGTDTQYF. DNA for the CDR3: TGTGCCAGCAGCCGGGGGGGGACAGATACGCAGTATTTT.

V usage is TRBV27 and J usage is TRBJ2-7; 8 bases are shared with TRBD1. Germline CDR1 MNHEY, CDR2 SMNVEV (reference sequence). Unmatched junction bases numbered 7, after V lost 6 bases and J lost 3 bases. This CDR3 comprises 14 residues. CDR3 sequence reads: CASRPDRVDYEQYF. The CDR3 region has the DNA TGTGCCAGCAGACCGGACAGGGTGGACTACGAGCAGTACTTC.

This clone was seen a single time. This chain links TRBV20-1 with TRBJ2-1; 11 bases match TRBD2. Germline V lookup: CDR1 DFQATT, CDR2 SNEGSKA (reference sequence). The CDR3 runs to 15 residues. Trimming removed 3 bases from V and 2 bases from J; junction bases left unmatched: 3. The CDR3 region has the DNA TGCAGTGCTAGTGCTAGCGGGGGGACCTACAATGAGCAGTTCTTC. Residues: CSASASGGTYNEQFF.

The V gene is TRBV28, the J gene TRBJ2-7; 11 bases are a match to TRBD2. The CDR3 sequence is 14 residues long. From germline, CDR1 is MDHEN and CDR2 SYDVKM. Trimming at V came to 7 bases and at J to 4 bases, leaving 6 bases not matched to a gene. The CDR3 DNA reads TGTGCCAGCACCTTGGGGACTAGCGGTTACGAGCAGTACTTC. Amino acids: CASTLGTSGYEQYF. The whole variable domain, remainder taken from reference TRBV28 and TRBJ2-7, is DVKVTQSSRYLVKRTGEKVFLECVQDMDHENMFWYRQDPGLGLRLIYFSYDVKMKEKGDIPEGYSVSREKKERFSLILESASTNQTSMYLCASTLGTSGYEQYFGPGTRLTVT.

V gene TRBV6-1 combines with J gene TRBJ1-5; D possibly corresponds to TRBD1 (5 bases). Trimming pared 3 bases from V and 4 bases from J, leaving 10 bases between. CDR1 and CDR2 from the germline V gene are MNHNS and SASEGT. The CDR3 is made up of 14 amino acids. CDR3 in DNA: TGTGCCAGCAGTGAGGGGGGAGCTAATCAGCCCCAGCATTTT. It codes for CASSEGGANQPQHF.

The CDR3 loop reads CASSSDRGEKLFF. CDR3 DNA: TGTGCCAGCAGCTCGGACAGAGGTGAAAAACTGTTTTTT. The rearrangement joins TRBV7-9 to TRBJ1-4; maybe TRBD1 (6 bases). Germline V gives CDR1 SEHNR, CDR2 FQNEAQ (reference sequence). There are 13 residues in the CDR3. Trimming shortened V by 4 bases and J by 7 bases, and 10 bases separated the two germline ends.

The chain couples TRBV5-1 to TRBJ1-4, with D perhaps matching TRBD1 (6 bases). This CDR3 spans 16 amino acids. Germline CDR1 SGHRS, CDR2 YFSETQ. Trimming stripped 4 bases from V and 3 bases from J, with 16 bases between. CDR3: CASSTGQLNSNEKLFF. The DNA for the CDR3 is TGCGCCAGCAGCACCGGACAGTTAAACTCTAATGAAAAACTGTTTTTT.

This clone has just one count. The genes are TRBV28 and TRBJ2-1, with D possibly matching TRBD2 (5 bases). Per the germline V gene, CDR1 is MDHEN and CDR2 is SYDVKM. The CDR3 totals 10 residues. V shed 8 bases and J shed 12 bases, with 11 bases lying between them. The CDR3, as DNA: TGTGCCAGCGGGAGTCTCGGGCAGTTCTTC. Translating gives CASGSLGQFF.

As DNA, the CDR3 is TGTGCCAGCAGAGACAGTCTAGATACGCAGTATTTT. Protein: CASRDSLDTQYF. This chain links TRBV28 with TRBJ2-3; a weak D match, TRBD1 (5 bases). V lost 6 bases and J lost 5, with 9 bases in between. This CDR3 spans 12 amino acids. Germline V CDR1 and CDR2: MDHEN, SYDVKM.

The CDR3 sequence is CASSPTGVGETYEQYF. CDR3 bases: TGTGCCAGCAGCCCCACAGGGGTGGGTGAGACCTACGAGCAGTACTTC. The rearrangement links TRBV11-1 to TRBJ2-7, with 7 bases matching TRBD1. Germline V CDR1 and CDR2: SGHAT, FQDESV (reference sequence). The CDR3 consists of 16 residues. Germline trimming cut 5 bases from V and 2 bases from J; bases unmatched to any gene: 12.

The rearrangement joins TRBV9 to TRBJ1-3, with D possibly being TRBD1 (5 bases). The V end lost 4 bases, the J end lost 3 bases, and 11 bases lay between the germline ends. There are 14 residues in the CDR3. The germline CDR1 and CDR2 sequences are SGDLS and YYNGEE. DNA for the CDR3: TGTGCCAGCAGCCTAGACAGATATGGAAACACCATATATTTT. Amino acids: CASSLDRYGNTIYF.

This rearrangement joins TRBV6-6 to TRBJ2-3; D may correspond to TRBD1 or TRBD2 (5 bases each). V gave up 4 bases and J gave up 1 base, with 12 bases separating them. Germline CDR1 MNHNY, CDR2 SVGAGI (reference sequence). The CDR3 has 15 amino acids. CDR3 in DNA: TGTGCCAGCAGTTCCCCGGGACCACGCACAGATACGCAGTATTTT. Translation: CASSSPGPRTDTQYF.

The chain is built from TRBV20-1 and TRBJ2-3; D remains ambiguous. V gave up 3 bases and J gave up 3 bases, with 10 bases separating them. Per germline, CDR1 DFQATT and CDR2 SNEGSKA (reference sequence). This CDR3 has 13 amino acids. In DNA, the CDR3 is TGCAGTGCTAGTCAGGATCGGACAGATACGCAGTATTTT. Translated, it gives CSASQDRTDTQYF.